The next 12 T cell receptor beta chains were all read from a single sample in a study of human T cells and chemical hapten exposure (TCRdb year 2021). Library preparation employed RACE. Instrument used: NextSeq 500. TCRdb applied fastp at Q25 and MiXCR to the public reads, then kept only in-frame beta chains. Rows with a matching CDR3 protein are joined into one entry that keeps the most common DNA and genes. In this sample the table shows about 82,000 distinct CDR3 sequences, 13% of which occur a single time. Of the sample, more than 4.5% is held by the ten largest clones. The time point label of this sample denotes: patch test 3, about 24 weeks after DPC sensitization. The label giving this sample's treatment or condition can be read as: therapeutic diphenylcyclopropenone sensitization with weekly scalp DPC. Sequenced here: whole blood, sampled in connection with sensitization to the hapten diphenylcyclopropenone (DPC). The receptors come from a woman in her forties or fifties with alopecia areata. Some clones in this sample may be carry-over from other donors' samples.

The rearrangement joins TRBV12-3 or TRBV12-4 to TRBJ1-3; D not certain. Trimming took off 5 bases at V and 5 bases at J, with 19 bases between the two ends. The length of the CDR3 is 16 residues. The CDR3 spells CASSTRSSNMRNTIYF. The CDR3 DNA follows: TGTGCCAGCAGTACAAGGAGCAGTAATATGCGAAACACCATATATTTT.

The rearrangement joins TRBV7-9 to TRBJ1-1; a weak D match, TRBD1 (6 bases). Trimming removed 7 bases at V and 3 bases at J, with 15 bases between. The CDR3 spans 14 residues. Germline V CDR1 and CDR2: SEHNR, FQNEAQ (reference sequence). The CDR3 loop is CASTTGAEDTEAFF. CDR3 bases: TGTGCCAGCACCACGGGGGCTGAGGACACTGAAGCTTTCTTT.

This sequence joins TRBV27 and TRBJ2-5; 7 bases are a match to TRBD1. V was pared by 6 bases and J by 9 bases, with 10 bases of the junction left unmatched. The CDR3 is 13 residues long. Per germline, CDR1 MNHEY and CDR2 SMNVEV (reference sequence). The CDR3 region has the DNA TGTGCCAGCAGCGGACAGGTCGATGAGGCCCAGTACTTC. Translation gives CASSGQVDEAQYF.

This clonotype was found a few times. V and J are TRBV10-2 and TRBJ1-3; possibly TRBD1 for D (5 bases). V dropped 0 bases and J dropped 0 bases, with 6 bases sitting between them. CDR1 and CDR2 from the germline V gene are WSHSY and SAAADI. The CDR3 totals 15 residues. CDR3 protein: CASSESDSSGNTIYF. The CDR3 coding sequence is TGCGCCAGCAGTGAGTCCGACAGCTCTGGAAACACCATATATTTT.

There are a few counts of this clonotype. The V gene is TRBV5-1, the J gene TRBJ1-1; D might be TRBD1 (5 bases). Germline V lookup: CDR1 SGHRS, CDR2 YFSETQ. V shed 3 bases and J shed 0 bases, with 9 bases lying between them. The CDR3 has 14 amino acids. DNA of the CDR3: TGCGCCAGCAGCTCGGGGCTTATGAACACTGAAGCTTTCTTT. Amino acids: CASSSGLMNTEAFF.

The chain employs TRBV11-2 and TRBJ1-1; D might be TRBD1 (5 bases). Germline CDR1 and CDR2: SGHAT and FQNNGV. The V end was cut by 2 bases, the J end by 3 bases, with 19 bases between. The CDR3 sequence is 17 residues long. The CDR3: CASSLPPGLSSDTEAFF. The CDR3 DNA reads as TGTGCCAGCAGCTTACCGCCGGGACTGTCGTCAGACACTGAAGCTTTCTTT.

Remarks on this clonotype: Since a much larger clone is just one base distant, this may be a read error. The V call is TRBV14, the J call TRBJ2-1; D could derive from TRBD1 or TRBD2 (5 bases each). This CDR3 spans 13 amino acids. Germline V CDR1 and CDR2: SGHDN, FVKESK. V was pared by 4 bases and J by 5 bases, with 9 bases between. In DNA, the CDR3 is TGTGCCAGCAGCCCCGGGACCCACAATGAGCAGTTCTTC. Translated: CASSPGTHNEQFF.

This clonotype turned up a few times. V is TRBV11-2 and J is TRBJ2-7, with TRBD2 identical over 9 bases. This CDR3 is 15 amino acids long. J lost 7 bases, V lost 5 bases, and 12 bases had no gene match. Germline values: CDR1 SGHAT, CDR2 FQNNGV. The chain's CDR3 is CASSPDLAGRGEQYF. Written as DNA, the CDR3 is TGTGCCAGCAGCCCAGACCTAGCGGGAAGAGGGGAGCAGTACTTC.

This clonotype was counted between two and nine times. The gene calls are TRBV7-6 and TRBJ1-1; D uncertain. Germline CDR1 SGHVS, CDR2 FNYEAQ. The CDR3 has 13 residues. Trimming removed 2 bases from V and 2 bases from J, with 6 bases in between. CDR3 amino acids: CASSLNTNTEAFF. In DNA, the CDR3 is TGTGCCAGCAGCTTAAATACCAACACTGAAGCTTTCTTT.

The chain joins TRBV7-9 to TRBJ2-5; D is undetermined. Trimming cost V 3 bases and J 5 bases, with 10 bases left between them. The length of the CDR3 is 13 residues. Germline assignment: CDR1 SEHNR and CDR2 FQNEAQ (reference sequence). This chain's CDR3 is CASSFPPLETQYF. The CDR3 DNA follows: TGTGCCAGCAGCTTTCCACCACTTGAGACCCAGTACTTC.

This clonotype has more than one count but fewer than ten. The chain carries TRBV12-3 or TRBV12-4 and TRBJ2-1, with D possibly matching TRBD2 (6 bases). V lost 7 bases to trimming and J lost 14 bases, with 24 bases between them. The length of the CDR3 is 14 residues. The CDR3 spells CASNTQVSEGHKFF. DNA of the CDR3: TGTGCCAGCAACACTCAAGTATCGGAGGGCCACAAGTTCTTC.

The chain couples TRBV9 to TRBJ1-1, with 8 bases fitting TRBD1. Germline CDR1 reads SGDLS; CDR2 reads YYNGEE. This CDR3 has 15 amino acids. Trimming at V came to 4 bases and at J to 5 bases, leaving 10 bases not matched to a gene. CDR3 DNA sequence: TGTGCCAGCAGCTCCCGCACAGGGGGAGGAACTGAAGCTTTCTTT. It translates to CASSSRTGGGTEAFF.